This T cell receptor beta chain comes out of a study of T cell repertoires in cytomegalovirus infection. Study as a whole: Both CMV infection and a matching HLA type were indicated by public TCR beta signatures.

Findings of the study overall: Accumulated public TCR beta family frequency recognized individuals carrying CMV together with the relevant HLA. In two of eight donors, the top clonotype was HLA-C-restricted CMV-specific.

Via MiXCR, TCRdb re-called the reads, giving one row per CDR3 protein. Of approximately 500,000 distinct CDR3 sequences in the sample, around 11% were seen once. Many counts were recorded for this clonotype. Antigen: not known. The CDR3 has 14 residues. Trimming removed 6 bases at V and 2 bases at J, with 13 bases between. Germline V gene lookup returns CDR1 SGHTA and CDR2 FQGNSA. Sequencing was performed on PBMCs. This clonotype was obtained from a human donor in good health (CMV status not recorded). Some clones in this sample may be carry-over from other donors' samples. This chain connects TRBV7-2 to TRBJ1-1, with D possibly TRBD1 on 6 matching bases. DNA for the CDR3: TGTGCCAGCAGTCGGGACATCCAAAACACTGAAGCTTTCTTT. Translation gives CASSRDIQNTEAFF.